This TCR beta chain appears in the sequencing data of a study of PD-1 blockade in classical Hodgkin lymphoma (dated by TCRdb to 2020 to 2022). Notes on the research overall: Nivolumab dosing was 3 mg/kg intravenously every 2 weeks, continuing until either disease progression or unacceptable toxicity. The study used TCR beta sequencing and CyTOF to define a peripheral blood immune signature of response to PD-1 blockade in classical Hodgkin lymphoma.

The sample's time point, from its label and the paper: cycle 1 day 1 (C1D1), immediately before nivolumab initiation. Every trial patient had relapsed following autologous stem cell transplantation, and prior brentuximab vedotin exposure was what differed among cohorts A, B and C. CD8+ T cells were purified from thawed PBMCs by magnetic negative selection with a Miltenyi CD8+ T cell isolation kit. The trial cohort comprised a few dozen patients with relapsed/refractory classical Hodgkin lymphoma whose best overall responses were complete response, partial response or progressive disease. Single-agent nivolumab was administered to trial patients in the multi-cohort phase II CheckMate 205 trial. An independent review committee assessed best overall response using the 2007 International Working Group response criteria. Trial PBMCs were obtained immediately prior to nivolumab initiation (C1D1) and on therapy at cycle 2 day 1 and cycle 4 day 1. Peripheral blood was collected in 8 mL Vacutainer Cell Preparation Tubes, from which PBMCs were isolated by centrifugation and then cryopreserved. Purified CD4+ and CD8+ fractions were prepared only for cases in which an additional PBMC sample was available. Magnetically labelled cells were depleted on LS columns in a quadroMACS separator, and the flow-through was collected as the purified fraction.

The full study reports these points: Only a single clinical trial cohort was studied, and what caused the repertoire differences, possibly disease activity or prior therapy, remained undefined. Baseline TCR diversity was reported to be lower in newly diagnosed patients than in healthy donors, and even lower in relapsed/refractory patients. Diversity was lower in patients who began nivolumab less than 1 year after ASCT, so these patients were left out of later analyses to avoid confounding by immune reconstitution. By C4D1, a significant rise was seen in CD4+ TCR diversity but not in CD8+ TCR diversity (p=0.0027 vs p=0.16), and the rise was most apparent among complete responders (p=0.02). Among trial patients, those achieving complete response had baseline diversity similar to that of newly diagnosed patients, while diversity was significantly lower in partial responders and progressors.

The Qiagen DNeasy kit was used to extract genomic DNA from unsorted PBMCs and from the negatively selected CD4+ and CD8+ fractions. Amplification of TCR beta CDR3 regions was done by immunoSEQ multiplex PCR with primers that anneal to V and J segments. Amplification bias was minimized using a synthetic immune receptor repertoire, and residual bias was removed computationally after sequencing. The authors' analysis ran thus. Repertoire diversity was quantified as the Shannon entropy index using custom Python scripts. Unsorted, CD4+ and CD8+ repertoires were analyzed separately, except for combined analyses in which CD4+ and CD8+ sequences were merged in silico. A clone counted as expanded when the clone's frequency after treatment rose at least 2-fold relative to C1D1, and clones undetected at baseline were given a pseudocount of 0.5. Singleton clones were defined as clones with 0 or 1 copy at C1D1, and non-singleton clones were defined as clones with 2 or more copies. Clones expanded in unsorted samples were annotated as CD4+, CD8+ or unknown by matching protein sequences in sorted samples from the same patient. Diversity changes from C1D1 to C4D1 were tested in paired samples using Wilcoxon tests. This immuneACCESS table, as held by TCRdb, lists in-frame sequences with V and J called but not all clones. Of the missing ones, under half trace to an unresolved V gene in checked studies; the others have no known cause. The V and J calls and the clone size are those of that table, but D and trimming were determined from the DNA. For this sample there are a few thousand clones; roughly 70% appear just once. The ten largest clones take up roughly a third of the sample.

A note on this clone: Its specific antigen is unknown. Within one base of it there is no much larger clone, and no base qualities were kept.

Its CDR3 holds 16 amino acids, cysteine through phenylalanine. Of all the DNA, just the CDR3 is kept, 48 bases in frame from base 1. In the germline V gene (reference sequence), CDR1 corresponds to SEHNR and CDR2 to FQNEAQ. V lost 6 bases and J lost 0 bases; the stretch between them is 16 bases long. The rearranged chain carries TRBV7-9 and TRBJ2-3, with a weak D call of TRBD2 (6 bases match). The receptor comes from a human donor with classical Hodgkin lymphoma. This sample comprised CD8+ T cells from blood, obtained at baseline. The DNA reads as follows: TGTGCCAGCAGTCCCCGACTAGGAAGCAGCACAGATACGCAGTATTTT. Translated, it gives CASSPRLGSSTDTQYF.